This T cell receptor beta chain stems from a study of PD-1 blockade in classical Hodgkin lymphoma. Study-level points and caveats: Whoever responded completely had baseline diversity much like that seen in newly diagnosed patients. Newly diagnosed patients were reported to start with lower TCR diversity than healthy donors.

As regards this clone: The antigen remains unidentified.

No patient escaped relapse after autologous stem cell transplantation, and brentuximab vedotin exposure varied. Germline CDR1 and CDR2: MGHRA and YSYEKL. V shed 1 base, J shed 2 bases, and the junction held 5 bases outside the gene matches. The CDR3 has 16 residues. This table comes from immunoSEQ multiplex PCR, and its TCRdb copy is limited to in-frame clones, with some not included. Of tens of thousands of clones listed, 80% to 90% are singletons. Sequences were derived from peripheral blood mononuclear cells (PBMCs), sampled at baseline. The chain recombines TRBV4-1 with TRBJ2-1; 7 nucleotides agree with TRBD2. This TCR came from a human donor with classical Hodgkin lymphoma. CDR3 protein: CASSQVVGGTYNEQFF. CDR3 nucleotide sequence: TGCGCCAGCAGCCAAGTCGTCGGGGGGACCTACAATGAGCAGTTCTTC.